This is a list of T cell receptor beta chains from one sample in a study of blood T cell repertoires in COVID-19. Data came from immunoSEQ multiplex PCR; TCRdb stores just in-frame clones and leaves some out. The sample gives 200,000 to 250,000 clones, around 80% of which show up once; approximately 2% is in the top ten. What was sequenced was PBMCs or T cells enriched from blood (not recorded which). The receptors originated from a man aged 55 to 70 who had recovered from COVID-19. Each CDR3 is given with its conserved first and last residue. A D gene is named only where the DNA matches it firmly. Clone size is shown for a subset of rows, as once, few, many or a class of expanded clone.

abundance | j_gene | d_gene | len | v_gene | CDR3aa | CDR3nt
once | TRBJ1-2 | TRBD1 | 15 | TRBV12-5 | CASGLAGTGGRGYTF | TGTGCTAGTGGTTTGGCCGGGACAGGGGGCCGGGGCTACACCTTC
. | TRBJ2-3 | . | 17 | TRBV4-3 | CASSQEMARLGTDTQYF | TGCGCCAGCAGCCAAGAAATGGCGAGGCTCGGCACAGATACGCAGTATTTT
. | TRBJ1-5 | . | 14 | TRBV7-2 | CASSPSSGNQPQHF | TGTGCCAGCAGCCCAAGCAGCGGGAATCAGCCCCAGCATTTT
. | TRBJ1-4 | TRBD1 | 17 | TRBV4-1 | CASSLGQGGGSLEKLFF | TGCGCCAGCAGCCTGGGACAGGGTGGTGGGTCTTTGGAAAAACTGTTTTTT
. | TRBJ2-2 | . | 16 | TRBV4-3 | CASSQALGRNTGELFF | TGCGCCAGCAGCCAAGCTTTGGGCAGGAACACCGGGGAGCTGTTTTTT
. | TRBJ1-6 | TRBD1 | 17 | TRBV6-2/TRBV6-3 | CASSYGRDRRGNSPLHF | TGTGCCAGCAGTTACGGCCGGGACAGGAGAGGTAATTCACCCCTCCACTTT
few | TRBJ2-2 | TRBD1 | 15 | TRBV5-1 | CASSLAGQGAGELFF | TGCGCCAGCAGCCTCGCGGGACAGGGGGCCGGGGAGCTGTTTTTT
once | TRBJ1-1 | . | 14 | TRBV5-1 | CASSLVQENTEAFF | TGCGCCAGCAGCTTGGTACAGGAAAACACTGAAGCTTTCTTT
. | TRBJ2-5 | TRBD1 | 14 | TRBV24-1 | CATSEGGSQETQYF | TGTGCCACCAGTGAAGGGGGCAGTCAAGAGACCCAGTACTTC
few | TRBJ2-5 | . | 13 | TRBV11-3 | CASSDRYQETQYF | TGTGCCAGCAGCGACAGGTACCAAGAGACCCAGTACTTC
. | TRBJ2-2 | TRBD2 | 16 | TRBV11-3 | CASSLHPSGGAGELFF | TGTGCCAGCAGCTTACATCCTAGCGGGGGGGCCGGGGAGCTGTTTTTT
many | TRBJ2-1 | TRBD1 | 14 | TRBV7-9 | CASSDRGPNNEQFF | TGTGCCAGCAGCGACAGGGGGCCAAACAATGAGCAGTTCTTC
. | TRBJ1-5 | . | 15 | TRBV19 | CASSASGSSNQPQHF | TGTGCCAGTAGTGCCTCGGGGTCGAGCAATCAGCCCCAGCATTTT
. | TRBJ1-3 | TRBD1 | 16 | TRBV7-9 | CASSSDRGQGGNTIYF | TGTGCCAGCAGCTCCGACAGGGGGCAAGGTGGAAACACCATATATTTT
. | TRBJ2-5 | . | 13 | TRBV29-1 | CSVEAVFQETQYF | TGCAGCGTGGAGGCAGTTTTCCAAGAGACCCAGTACTTC
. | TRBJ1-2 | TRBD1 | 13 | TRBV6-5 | CASRATGGRGYTF | TGTGCCAGCAGGGCAACAGGGGGACGAGGCTACACCTTC
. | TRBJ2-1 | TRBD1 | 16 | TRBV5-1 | CASTELPGQDYNEQFF | TGCGCCAGCACCGAACTCCCGGGACAGGACTACAATGAGCAGTTCTTC
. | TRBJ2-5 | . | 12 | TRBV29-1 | CSVPATAGAQYF | TGCAGCGTCCCTGCTACCGCCGGGGCCCAGTACTTC
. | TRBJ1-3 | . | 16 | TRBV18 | CASSPYVGRSGNTIYF | TGTGCCAGCTCACCCTACGTGGGGCGCTCTGGAAACACCATATATTTT
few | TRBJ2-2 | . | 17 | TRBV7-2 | CASPPRSRGAGTGELFF | TGTGCCTCTCCCCCCCGGTCTCGGGGGGCGGGCACCGGGGAGCTGTTTTTT
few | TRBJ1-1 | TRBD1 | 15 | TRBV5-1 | CASSSGQGGYTEAFF | TGCGCCAGCAGCTCCGGACAGGGGGGATACACTGAAGCTTTCTTT
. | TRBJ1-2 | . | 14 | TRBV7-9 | CASSPEAGVYGYTF | TGTGCCAGCAGCCCTGAGGCAGGGGTCTATGGCTACACCTTC
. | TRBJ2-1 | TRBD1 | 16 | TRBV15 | CATSRGLAGGSGEQFF | TGTGCCACCAGCAGAGGCTTGGCAGGGGGTTCAGGGGAGCAGTTCTTC
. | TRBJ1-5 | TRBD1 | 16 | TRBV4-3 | CASSPEAGQGNQPQHF | TGCGCCAGCAGCCCGGAGGCCGGACAGGGCAATCAGCCCCAGCATTTT
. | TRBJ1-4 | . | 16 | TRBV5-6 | CASSLMREVKLEKLFF | TGTGCCAGCAGCTTGATGCGGGAAGTTAAATTAGAAAAACTGTTTTTT
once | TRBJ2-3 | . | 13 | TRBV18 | CASSDRNTDTQYF | TGTGCCAGCTCAGACAGGAACACAGATACGCAGTATTTT
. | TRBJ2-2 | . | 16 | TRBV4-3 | CASSKTHPANTGELFF | TGCGCCAGCAGCAAAACTCACCCCGCGAACACCGGGGAGCTGTTTTTT
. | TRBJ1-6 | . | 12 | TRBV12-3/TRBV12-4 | CAAGRANSPLHF | TGTGCCGCGGGACGGGCGAATTCACCCCTCCACTTT
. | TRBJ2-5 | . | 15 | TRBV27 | CASSLSWQVQETQYF | TGTGCCAGCAGTTTATCGTGGCAGGTCCAAGAGACCCAGTACTTC
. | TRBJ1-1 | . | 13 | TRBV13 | CASSSTAGTEAFF | TGTGCCAGCAGCTCCACAGCGGGCACTGAAGCTTTCTTT
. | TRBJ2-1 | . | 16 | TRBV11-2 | CASSLDLQRHNNEQFF | TGTGCCAGCAGCTTAGACTTACAGAGACACAACAATGAGCAGTTCTTC